A single T cell receptor beta chain is shown here with its context. Its cognate antigen is unknown. This sample was taken from a study of blood T cells in healthy people across ages. The CDR3 consists of 13 residues. Germline V gene lookup returns CDR1 SGHRS and CDR2 YFSETQ. V was pared by 4 bases and J by 6 bases, with 6 bases of the junction left unmatched. Overall study results and limits: Using unsorted PBMCs precluded a conclusive naive versus antigen-experienced comparison. Diversity figures based on one million T cells were deemed too low.

PCR was performed a second time for about 7 to 12 cycles using a sample-barcoded 5' primer and a J-beta primer mix. In TCRdb, the 5' RACE reads were re-called with MiXCR into one record per CDR3 protein. The sample has 1.5 million to 2 million distinct CDR3 sequences; 34% are singletons. Isolated PBMCs totaled at least 6 million in each sample. This chain connects TRBV5-1 to TRBJ1-2; 7 bases are shared with TRBD1. Sequenced: blood. The TCR sequence derives from a woman under 40 in good health. The CDR3 protein is CASSVTGLDGYTF. The CDR3, as DNA: TGCGCCAGCAGCGTGACAGGGTTGGATGGCTACACCTTC. Together with reference TRBV5-1 and TRBJ1-2, the CDR3 gives the full variable domain: KAGVTQTPRYLIKTRGQQVTLSCSPISGHRSVSWYQQTPGQGLQFLFEYFSETQRNKGNFPGRFSGRQFSNSRSEMNVSTLELGDSALYLCASSVTGLDGYTFGSGTRLTVV.